These T cell receptor beta chains were read from a single sample in a study of T cell clonotyping in hematopoietic cell transplantation. Using immunoSEQ multiplex PCR, the repertoire was profiled, and TCRdb retains in-frame clones only, with some absent. The data hold 49,000 or so clones, with approximately 80% observed a single time. This specimen consisted of peripheral blood mononuclear cells, obtained before stem cell transplant. The receptors were gathered from a man aged 60 to 75 with myelodysplastic syndrome. Some clones in this sample may be carry-over from other donors' samples. Both conserved end residues are trimmed from each CDR3.

V gene: TRBV5-1
CDR3 protein: ASSGRDRGIFDYGYT

V gene: TRBV28
CDR3 protein: ASSDPGLLGYT

V gene: TRBV7-2
CDR3 protein: ASSLDRETQY

V gene: TRBV11-2
CDR3 protein: ASSLEYGTEANYGYT

V gene: TRBV6-6
CDR3 protein: ASRAGTGRPQH

V gene: TRBV28
CDR3 protein: ASSTTRQGPSYEQY

V gene: TRBV10-2
CDR3 protein: ASSRRGGAQETQY

V gene: TRBV7-6
CDR3 protein: ASSRSVGSGSYEQY

V gene: TRBV19
CDR3 protein: ASSNADRDSSYEQY

V gene: TRBV7-9
CDR3 protein: ASSLREYEQY

V gene: TRBV5-1
CDR3 protein: ASSFDDNENTIY

V gene: TRBV30
CDR3 protein: AWSPGRGRVY

V gene: TRBV10-3
CDR3 protein: AIASSSAIYEQY

V gene: TRBV2
CDR3 protein: AAGTANSPLH

V gene: TRBV7-2
CDR3 protein: ASSSSRISYNEQF

V gene: TRBV7-8
CDR3 protein: ASSLAPSGGVTGELF

V gene: TRBV11-2
CDR3 protein: ASSRGGVGETQY

V gene: TRBV7-2
CDR3 protein: ASSLEDRLNSPLH

V gene: TRBV25-1
CDR3 protein: ASGGRTEAF

V gene: TRBV7-4
CDR3 protein: ASSPGTPGNTIY

V gene: TRBV19
CDR3 protein: ASKSINGNTIY

V gene: TRBV4-3
CDR3 protein: ASSQEFYWGAPTGELF

V gene: TRBV9
CDR3 protein: ASSVGEMDIRTDTQY

V gene: TRBV28
CDR3 protein: ASGQGGYGYT

V gene: TRBV7-9
CDR3 protein: ASSFSLGPNTEAF

V gene: TRBV5-1
CDR3 protein: ASSLDGFADEKLF

V gene: TRBV6-1
CDR3 protein: ASSPGTVEAQPQH

V gene: TRBV30
CDR3 protein: AWSVSVYGYT

V gene: TRBV10-1
CDR3 protein: ASSESNRISGNTIY

V gene: TRBV7-9
CDR3 protein: ASSPTGYGYTIY

V gene: TRBV6-6
CDR3 protein: ATRTLGYEQY

V gene: TRBV10-3
CDR3 protein: AISDETGPNNEQF

V gene: TRBV7-2
CDR3 protein: ASSPGQGGAEAF

V gene: TRBV2
CDR3 protein: ASSATGFNYGYT

V gene: TRBV18
CDR3 protein: ASSPGSFYGYT

V gene: TRBV11-2
CDR3 protein: ASSLGLNYGYT

V gene: TRBV19
CDR3 protein: ASSIWTGGDEKLF

V gene: TRBV7-9
CDR3 protein: ASSLTGGAAGELF

V gene: TRBV30
CDR3 protein: AWERRLYEQY

V gene: TRBV2
CDR3 protein: ASGGQGKVVTEAF

V gene: TRBV21-1
CDR3 protein: ASSTSPYGGAAGELF

V gene: TRBV27
CDR3 protein: ASRGQGTSYEQY

V gene: TRBV25-1
CDR3 protein: ASSEFGEGNTIY

V gene: TRBV7-2
CDR3 protein: ASSLLSGYGANVLT

V gene: TRBV28
CDR3 protein: ASSADRGTGDFYEQY